These T cell receptor beta chains were read from a single sample in a study of blood T cell repertoires in COVID-19. Repertoires were generated with immunoSEQ multiplex PCR, while TCRdb's copy carries only in-frame clones and drops some. This table has tens of thousands of clones, about 86% appearing once. Sequences were obtained from peripheral blood. The receptors here all came from a man between 65 and 79 years old with active COVID-19. Both conserved end residues are part of each CDR3. Fields, in order: V gene, J gene, CDR3 protein.

>TRBV4-2|TRBJ2-7
CASSQEQGIIYEQYF
>TRBV6-6|TRBJ1-3
CASSYSSGNTIYF
>TRBV11-3|TRBJ2-7
CASSLVGGGPYEQYF
>TRBV4-2|TRBJ1-2
CASSQMGQGAGGYTF
>TRBV27|TRBJ2-7
CASSFTSSNYEQYF
>TRBV25-1|TRBJ1-1
CASSETGGKDTEAFF
>TRBV7-9|TRBJ2-1
CASSLDGTSGGGEQFF
>TRBV19|TRBJ1-5
CASSGTGSPQPQHF
>TRBV10-3|TRBJ2-7
CAISGTSGGDEQYF
>TRBV5-1|TRBJ1-2
CASSLGLQGAIGYTF
>TRBV9|TRBJ2-3
CASGRGDYTDTQYF
>TRBV5-1|TRBJ1-3
CASSVDGISGNTIYF
>TRBV11-3|TRBJ2-7
CASSSQLEQYF
>TRBV9|TRBJ2-7
CASSVGWGRGEQYF
>TRBV6-2/TRBV6-3|TRBJ1-5
CASSDRRNQPQHF
>TRBV7-2|TRBJ2-1
CASTLTRGYEQFF
>TRBV9|TRBJ2-7
CASSVGQGTTYEQYF
>TRBV12-5|TRBJ2-7
CASGLNDRAYEQYF
>TRBV29-1|TRBJ2-3
CSVERSGASTDTQYF
>TRBV19|TRBJ2-4
CASSGRTVAKNIQYF
>TRBV5-1|TRBJ2-5
CASSSGGQETQYF
>TRBV19|TRBJ2-5
CASSIGSGAAEETQYF
>TRBV9|TRBJ2-7
CASSAAGLSSYEQYF